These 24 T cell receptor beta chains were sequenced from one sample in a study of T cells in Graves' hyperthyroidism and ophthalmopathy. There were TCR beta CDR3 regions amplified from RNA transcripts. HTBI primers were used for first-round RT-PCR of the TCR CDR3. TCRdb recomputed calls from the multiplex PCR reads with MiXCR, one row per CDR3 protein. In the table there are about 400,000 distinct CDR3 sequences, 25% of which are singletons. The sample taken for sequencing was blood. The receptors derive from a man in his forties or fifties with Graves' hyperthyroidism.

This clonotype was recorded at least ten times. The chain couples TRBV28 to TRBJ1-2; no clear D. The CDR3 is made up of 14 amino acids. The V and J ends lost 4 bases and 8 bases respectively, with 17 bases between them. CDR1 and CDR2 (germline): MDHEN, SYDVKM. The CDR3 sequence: CASSSVGSYLGYTF. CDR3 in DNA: TGTGCCAGCAGTTCGGTAGGCTCCTATCTGGGCTACACCTTC.

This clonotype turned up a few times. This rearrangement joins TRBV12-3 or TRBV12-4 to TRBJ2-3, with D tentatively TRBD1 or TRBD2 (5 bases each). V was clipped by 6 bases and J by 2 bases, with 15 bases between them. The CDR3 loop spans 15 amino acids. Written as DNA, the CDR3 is TGTGCCAGCAGCCCGCTGGGGGTACCCACAGATACGCAGTATTTT. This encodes CASSPLGVPTDTQYF.

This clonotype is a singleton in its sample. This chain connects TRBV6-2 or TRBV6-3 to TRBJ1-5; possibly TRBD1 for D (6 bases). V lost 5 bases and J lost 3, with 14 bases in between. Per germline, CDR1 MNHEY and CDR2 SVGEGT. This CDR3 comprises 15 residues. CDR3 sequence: CASSHRRDTNQPQHF. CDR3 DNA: TGTGCCAGCAGTCACCGGAGGGACACCAATCAGCCCCAGCATTTT.

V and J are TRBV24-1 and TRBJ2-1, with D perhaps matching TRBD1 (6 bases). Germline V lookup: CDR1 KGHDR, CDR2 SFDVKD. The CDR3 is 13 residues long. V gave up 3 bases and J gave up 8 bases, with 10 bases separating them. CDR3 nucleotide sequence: TGTGCCACCAGTGATCCCCGGACAGATGAGCAGTTCTTC. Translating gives CATSDPRTDEQFF.

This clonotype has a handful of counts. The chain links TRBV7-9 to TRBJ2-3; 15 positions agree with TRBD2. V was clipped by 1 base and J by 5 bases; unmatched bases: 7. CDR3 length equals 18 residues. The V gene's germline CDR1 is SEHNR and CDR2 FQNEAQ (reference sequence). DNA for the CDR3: TGTGCCAGCAGCTTAGTCCCGAGGACTAGCGGGAGGGGAGATACGCAGTATTTT. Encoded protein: CASSLVPRTSGRGDTQYF. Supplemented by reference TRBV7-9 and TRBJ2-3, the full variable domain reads DTGVSQNPRHKITKRGQNVTFRCDPISEHNRLYWYRQTLGQGPEFLTYFQNEAQLEKSRLLSDRFSAERPKGSFSTLEIQRTEQGDSAMYLCASSLVPRTSGRGDTQYFGPGTRLTVL.

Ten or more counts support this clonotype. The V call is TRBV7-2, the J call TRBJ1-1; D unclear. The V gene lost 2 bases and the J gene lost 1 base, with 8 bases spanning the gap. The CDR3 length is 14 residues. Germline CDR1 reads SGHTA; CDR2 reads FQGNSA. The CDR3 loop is CASSLFVGNTEAFF. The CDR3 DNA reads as TGTGCCAGCAGCTTATTCGTCGGGAACACTGAAGCTTTCTTT.

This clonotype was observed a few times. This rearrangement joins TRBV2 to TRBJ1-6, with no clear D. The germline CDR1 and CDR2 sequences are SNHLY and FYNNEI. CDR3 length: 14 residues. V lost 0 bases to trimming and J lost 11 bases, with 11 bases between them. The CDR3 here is CASSEAPQPTPLHF. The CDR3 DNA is TGTGCCAGCAGTGAAGCTCCCCAACCTACACCCCTCCACTTT.

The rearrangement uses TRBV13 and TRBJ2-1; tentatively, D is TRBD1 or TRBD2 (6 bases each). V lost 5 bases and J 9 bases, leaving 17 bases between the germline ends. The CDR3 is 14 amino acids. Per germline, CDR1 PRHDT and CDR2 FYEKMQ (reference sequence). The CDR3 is CASSTTSGAGEQFF. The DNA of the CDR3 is TGTGCCAGCAGCACCACCTCGGGGGCGGGTGAGCAGTTCTTC. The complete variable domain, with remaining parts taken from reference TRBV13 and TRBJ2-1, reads AAGVIQSPRHLIKEKRETATLKCYPIPRHDTVYWYQQGPGQDPQFLISFYEKMQSDKGSIPDRFSAQQFSDYHSELNMSSLELGDSALYFCASSTTSGAGEQFFGPGTRLTVL.

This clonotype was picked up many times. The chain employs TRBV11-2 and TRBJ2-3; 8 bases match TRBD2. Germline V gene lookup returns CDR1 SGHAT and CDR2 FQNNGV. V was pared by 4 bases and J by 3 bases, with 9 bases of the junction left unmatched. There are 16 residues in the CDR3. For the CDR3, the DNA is TGTGCCAGCAGCTACGAGGCTGCGGGAGGAACAGATACGCAGTATTTT. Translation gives CASSYEAAGGTDTQYF.

Written as DNA, the CDR3 is TGTGCCAGCAGTTACCTAGGACTGGTAGCAGAGACCCAGTACTTC. Translating gives CASSYLGLVAETQYF. The chain uses TRBV6-5 and TRBJ2-5; weak D call: TRBD2 (5 bases). V lost 2 bases and J lost 4, with 14 bases in between. This CDR3 is 15 amino acids long. The germline CDR1 and CDR2 sequences are MNHEY and SVGAGI.

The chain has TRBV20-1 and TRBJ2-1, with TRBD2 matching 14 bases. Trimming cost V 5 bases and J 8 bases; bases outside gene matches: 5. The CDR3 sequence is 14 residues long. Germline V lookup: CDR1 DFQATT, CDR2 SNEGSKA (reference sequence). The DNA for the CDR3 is TGCAGTGCTTCCTGGACTAGCGGGAGGTATGAGCAGTTCTTC. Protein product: CSASWTSGRYEQFF.

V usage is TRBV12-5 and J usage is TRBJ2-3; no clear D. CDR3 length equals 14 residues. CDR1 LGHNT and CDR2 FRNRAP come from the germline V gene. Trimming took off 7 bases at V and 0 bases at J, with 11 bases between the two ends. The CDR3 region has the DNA TGTGCTAGTGCCACTGGTGGGAGCACAGATACGCAGTATTTT. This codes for CASATGGSTDTQYF. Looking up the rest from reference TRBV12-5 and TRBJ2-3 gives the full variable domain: DARVTQTPRHKVTEMGQEVTMRCQPILGHNTVFWYRQTMMQGLELLAYFRNRAPLDDSGMPKDRFSAEMPDATLATLKIQPSEPRDSAVYFCASATGGSTDTQYFGPGTRLTVL.

This chain's CDR3 is CSASILAGEDTQYF. Here the CDR3 DNA reads TGCAGTGCTAGTATTCTAGCGGGAGAAGATACGCAGTATTTT. The chain carries TRBV20-1 and TRBJ2-3; 10 nucleotides agree with TRBD2. This CDR3 contains 14 residues. Trimming at V came to 3 bases and at J to 5 bases, leaving 5 bases not matched to a gene. Germline values: CDR1 DFQATT, CDR2 SNEGSKA (reference sequence).

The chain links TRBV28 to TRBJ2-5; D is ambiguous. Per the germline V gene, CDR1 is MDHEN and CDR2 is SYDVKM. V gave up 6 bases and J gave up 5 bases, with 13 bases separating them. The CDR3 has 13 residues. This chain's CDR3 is CASRRDPGETQYF. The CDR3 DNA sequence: TGTGCCAGCAGGAGAGACCCGGGCGAGACCCAGTACTTC.

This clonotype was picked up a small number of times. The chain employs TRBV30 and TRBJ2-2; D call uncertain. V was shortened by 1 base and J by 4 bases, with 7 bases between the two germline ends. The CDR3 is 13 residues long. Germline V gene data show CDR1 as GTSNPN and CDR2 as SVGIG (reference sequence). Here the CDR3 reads CAWSEFSTGELFF. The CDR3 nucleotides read TGTGCCTGGAGTGAGTTTAGCACCGGGGAGCTGTTTTTT.

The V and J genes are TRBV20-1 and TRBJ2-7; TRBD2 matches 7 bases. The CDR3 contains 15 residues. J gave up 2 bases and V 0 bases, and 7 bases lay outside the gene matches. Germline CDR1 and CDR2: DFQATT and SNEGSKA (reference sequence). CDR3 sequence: CSAREPLAAAYEQYF. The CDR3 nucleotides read TGCAGTGCTAGAGAACCTCTAGCGGCGGCCTACGAGCAGTACTTC.

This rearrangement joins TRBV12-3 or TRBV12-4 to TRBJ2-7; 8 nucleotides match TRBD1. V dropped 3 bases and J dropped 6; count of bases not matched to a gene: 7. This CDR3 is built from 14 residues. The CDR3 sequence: CASSFRQGAGEQYF. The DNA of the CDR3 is TGTGCCAGCAGTTTTCGTCAGGGGGCCGGCGAGCAGTACTTC.

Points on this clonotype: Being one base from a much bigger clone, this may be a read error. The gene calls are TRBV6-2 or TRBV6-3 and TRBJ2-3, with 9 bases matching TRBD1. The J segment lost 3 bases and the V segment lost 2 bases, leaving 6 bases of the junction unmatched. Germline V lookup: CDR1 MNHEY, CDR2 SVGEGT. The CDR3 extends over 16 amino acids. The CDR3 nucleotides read TGTGCCAGCAGTTACGGACAGGGGAGAAGGACAGATACGCAGTATTTT. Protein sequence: CASSYGQGRRTDTQYF.

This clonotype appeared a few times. CDR3 amino acids: CASSQYRGNEQFF. The CDR3 DNA reads as TGTGCCAGCAGCCAATACCGCGGCAATGAGCAGTTCTTC. This chain uses TRBV5-4 with TRBJ2-1; D unresolved. Trimming cost V 4 bases and J 6 bases, with 11 bases left between them. This CDR3 comprises 13 residues. CDR1 SGHNT and CDR2 YYREEE come from the germline V gene (reference sequence).

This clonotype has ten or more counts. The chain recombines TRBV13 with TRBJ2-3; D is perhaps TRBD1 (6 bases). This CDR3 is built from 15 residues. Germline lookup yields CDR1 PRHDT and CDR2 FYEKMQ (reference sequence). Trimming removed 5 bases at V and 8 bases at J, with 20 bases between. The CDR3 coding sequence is TGTGCCAGCAGCCCGCGGACAGAGCCGGAAGGTACGCAGTATTTT. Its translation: CASSPRTEPEGTQYF.

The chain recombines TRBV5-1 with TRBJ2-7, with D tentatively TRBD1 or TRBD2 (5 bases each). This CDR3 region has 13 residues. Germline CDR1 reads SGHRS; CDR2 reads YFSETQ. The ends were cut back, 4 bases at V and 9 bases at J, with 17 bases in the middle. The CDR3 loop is CASSQGPDLRQYF. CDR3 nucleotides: TGCGCCAGCAGCCAGGGACCAGACCTTCGGCAGTACTTC.

CDR3 residues: CASSYSTVGGTDTQYF. The DNA of the CDR3 is TGTGCCAGCAGTTACTCGACCGTGGGGGGCACAGATACGCAGTATTTT. This sequence joins TRBV6-5 and TRBJ2-3, with D perhaps TRBD1 or TRBD2 (5 bases each). The CDR3 totals 16 residues. Germline V lookup: CDR1 MNHEY, CDR2 SVGAGI. Between the trimmed V and J ends, which lost 0 bases and 1 base, there was a span of 11 bases.

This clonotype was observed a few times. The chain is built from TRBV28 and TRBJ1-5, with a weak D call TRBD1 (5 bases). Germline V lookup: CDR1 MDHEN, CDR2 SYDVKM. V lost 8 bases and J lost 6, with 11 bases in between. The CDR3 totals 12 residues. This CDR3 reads CASFRVFQPQHF. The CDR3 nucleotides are TGTGCCAGCTTCAGGGTGTTTCAGCCCCAGCATTTT.

CDR3 protein: CASRQGSNEKLFF. The CDR3, as DNA: TGTGCCAGCAGGCAGGGTTCTAATGAAAAACTGTTTTTT. The chain couples TRBV2 to TRBJ1-4; a possible D gene is TRBD1 (5 bases). Trimming took off 6 bases at V and 3 bases at J, with 8 bases between the two ends. The CDR3 runs to 13 residues. CDR1 is SNHLY, CDR2 FYNNEI, per germline. The entire variable domain, with the rest obtained from reference TRBV2 and TRBJ1-4, is as follows: EPEVTQTPSHQVTQMGQEVILRCVPISNHLYFYWYRQILGQKVEFLVSFYNNEISEKSEIFDDQFSVERPDGSNFTLKIRSTKLEDSAMYFCASRQGSNEKLFFGSGTQLSVL.